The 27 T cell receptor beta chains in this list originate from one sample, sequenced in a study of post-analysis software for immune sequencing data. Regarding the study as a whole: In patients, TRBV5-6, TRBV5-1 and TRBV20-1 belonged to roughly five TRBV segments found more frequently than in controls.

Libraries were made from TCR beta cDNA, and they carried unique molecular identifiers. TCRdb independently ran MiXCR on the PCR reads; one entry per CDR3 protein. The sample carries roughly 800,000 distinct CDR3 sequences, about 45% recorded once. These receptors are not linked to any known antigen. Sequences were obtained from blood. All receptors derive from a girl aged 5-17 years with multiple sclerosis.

The chain's CDR3 is CASSVRVSSYEQYF. CDR3 bases: TGTGCCAGCAGCGTCAGGGTAAGCTCCTACGAGCAGTACTTC. This chain connects TRBV6-2 or TRBV6-3 to TRBJ2-7, with TRBD1 as a possible D gene (5 bases). The CDR3 runs to 14 residues. V was trimmed by 6 bases and J by 0 bases, leaving 12 bases between them. CDR1 and CDR2 (germline): MNHEY, SVGEGT.

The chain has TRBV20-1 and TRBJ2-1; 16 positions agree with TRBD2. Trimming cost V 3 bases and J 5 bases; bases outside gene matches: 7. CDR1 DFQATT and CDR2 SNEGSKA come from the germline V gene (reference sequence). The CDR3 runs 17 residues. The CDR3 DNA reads TGCAGTGCTAGTCCCGGGACTAGCGGGAGGGGGAACAATGAGCAGTTCTTC. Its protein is CSASPGTSGRGNNEQFF.

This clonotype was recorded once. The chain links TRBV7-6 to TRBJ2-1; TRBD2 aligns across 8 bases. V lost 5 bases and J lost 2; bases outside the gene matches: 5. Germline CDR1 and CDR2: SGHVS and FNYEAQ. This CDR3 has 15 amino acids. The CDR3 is CASSRAGAAYNEQFF. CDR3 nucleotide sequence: TGTGCCAGCAGCCGAGCGGGAGCGGCCTACAATGAGCAGTTCTTC.

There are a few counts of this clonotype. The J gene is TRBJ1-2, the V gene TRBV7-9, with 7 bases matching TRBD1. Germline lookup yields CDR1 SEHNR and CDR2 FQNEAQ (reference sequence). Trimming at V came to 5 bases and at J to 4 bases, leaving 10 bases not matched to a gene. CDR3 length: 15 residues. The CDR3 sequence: CASSPPGGGLYGYTF. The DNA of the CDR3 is TGTGCCAGCAGCCCCCCAGGAGGGGGCCTCTATGGCTACACCTTC.

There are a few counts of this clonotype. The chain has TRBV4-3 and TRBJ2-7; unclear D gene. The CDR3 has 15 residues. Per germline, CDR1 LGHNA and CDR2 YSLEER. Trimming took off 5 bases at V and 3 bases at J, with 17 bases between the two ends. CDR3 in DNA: TGCGCCAGCAGCTCCAATCGGGCTCCGAACTACGAGCAGTACTTC. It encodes CASSSNRAPNYEQYF.

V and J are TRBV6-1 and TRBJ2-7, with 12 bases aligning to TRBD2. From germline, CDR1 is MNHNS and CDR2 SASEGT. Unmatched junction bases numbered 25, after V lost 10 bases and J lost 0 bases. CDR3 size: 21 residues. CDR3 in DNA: TGTGCCATCAGCGAAGCTACCCTTAATAAGACGACTAGCGGGAGCTCCTACGAGCAGTACTTC. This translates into CAISEATLNKTTSGSSYEQYF.

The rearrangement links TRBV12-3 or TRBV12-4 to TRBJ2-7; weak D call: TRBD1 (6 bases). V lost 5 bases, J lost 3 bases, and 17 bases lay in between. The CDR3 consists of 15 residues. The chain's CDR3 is CASSQESGVLYEQYF. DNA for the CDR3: TGTGCCAGCAGTCAGGAGTCAGGGGTTCTCTACGAGCAGTACTTC.

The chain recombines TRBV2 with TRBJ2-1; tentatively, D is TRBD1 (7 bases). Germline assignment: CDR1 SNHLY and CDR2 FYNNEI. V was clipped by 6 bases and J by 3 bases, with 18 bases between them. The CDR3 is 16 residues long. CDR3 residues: CASRAPGGLSYNEQFF. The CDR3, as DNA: TGTGCCAGCAGGGCCCCAGGGGGGTTGAGCTACAATGAGCAGTTCTTC.

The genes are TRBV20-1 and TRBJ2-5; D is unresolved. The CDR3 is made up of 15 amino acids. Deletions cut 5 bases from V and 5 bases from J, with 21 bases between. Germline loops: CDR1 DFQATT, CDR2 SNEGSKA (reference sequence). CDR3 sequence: CSAFPSDSRRETQYF. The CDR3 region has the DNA TGCAGTGCTTTTCCCTCGGATAGCCGGCGGGAGACCCAGTACTTC.

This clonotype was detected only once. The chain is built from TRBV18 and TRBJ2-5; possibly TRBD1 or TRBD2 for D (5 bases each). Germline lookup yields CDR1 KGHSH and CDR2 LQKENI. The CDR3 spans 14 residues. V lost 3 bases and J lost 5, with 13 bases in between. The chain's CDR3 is CASSPPGQRETQYF. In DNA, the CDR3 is TGTGCCAGCTCACCGCCGGGGCAGAGGGAGACCCAGTACTTC. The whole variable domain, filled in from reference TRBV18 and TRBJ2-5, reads NAGVMQNPRHLVRRRGQEARLRCSPMKGHSHVYWYRQLPEEGLKFMVYLQKENIIDESGMPKERFSAEFPKEGPSILRIQQVVRGDSAAYFCASSPPGQRETQYFGPGTRLLVL.

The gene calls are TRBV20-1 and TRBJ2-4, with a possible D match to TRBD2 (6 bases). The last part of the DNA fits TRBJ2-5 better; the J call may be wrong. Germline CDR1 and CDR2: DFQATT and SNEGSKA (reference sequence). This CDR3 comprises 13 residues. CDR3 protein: CSARDGGIKTQYF. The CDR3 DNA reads TGCAGTGCTAGAGATGGGGGGATAAAGACCCAGTACTTC.

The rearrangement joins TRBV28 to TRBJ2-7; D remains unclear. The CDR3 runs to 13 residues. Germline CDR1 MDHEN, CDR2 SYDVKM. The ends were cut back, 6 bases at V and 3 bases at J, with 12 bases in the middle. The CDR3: CASSQRQSYEQYF. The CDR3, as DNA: TGTGCCAGCAGCCAACGGCAGAGCTACGAGCAGTACTTC.

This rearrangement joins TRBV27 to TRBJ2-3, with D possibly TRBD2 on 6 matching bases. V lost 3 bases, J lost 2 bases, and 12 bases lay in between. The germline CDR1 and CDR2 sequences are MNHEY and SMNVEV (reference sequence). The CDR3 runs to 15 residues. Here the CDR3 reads CASSFQRAHTDTQYF. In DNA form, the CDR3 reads TGTGCCAGCAGTTTTCAGCGGGCCCACACAGATACGCAGTATTTT.

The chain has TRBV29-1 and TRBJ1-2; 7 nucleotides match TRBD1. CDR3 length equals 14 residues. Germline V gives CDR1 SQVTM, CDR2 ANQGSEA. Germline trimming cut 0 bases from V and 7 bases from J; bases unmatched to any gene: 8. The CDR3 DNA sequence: TGCAGCGTTGAAGATTTGGAGGGGGCAGGTGGCTACACCTTC. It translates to CSVEDLEGAGGYTF.

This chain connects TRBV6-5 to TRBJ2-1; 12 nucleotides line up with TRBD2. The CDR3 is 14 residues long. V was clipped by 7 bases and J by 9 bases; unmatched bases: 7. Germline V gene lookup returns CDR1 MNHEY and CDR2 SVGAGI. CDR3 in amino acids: CASMRLAGDGEQFF. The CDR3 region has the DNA TGTGCCAGCATGAGACTAGCGGGAGATGGTGAGCAGTTCTTC.

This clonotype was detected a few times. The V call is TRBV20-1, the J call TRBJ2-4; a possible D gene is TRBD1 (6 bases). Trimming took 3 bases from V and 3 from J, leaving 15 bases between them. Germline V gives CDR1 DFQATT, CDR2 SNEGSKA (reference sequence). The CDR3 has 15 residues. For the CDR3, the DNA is TGCAGTGCTAGGGAAGGGGGTTCAGTCAAAAACATTCAGTACTTC. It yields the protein CSAREGGSVKNIQYF.

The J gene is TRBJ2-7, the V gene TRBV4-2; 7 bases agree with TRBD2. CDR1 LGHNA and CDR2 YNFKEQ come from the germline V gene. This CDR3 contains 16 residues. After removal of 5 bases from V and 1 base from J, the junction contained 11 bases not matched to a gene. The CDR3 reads CASSIRWGRVSYEQYF. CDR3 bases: TGTGCCAGCAGCATACGTTGGGGGAGGGTTTCCTACGAGCAGTACTTC.

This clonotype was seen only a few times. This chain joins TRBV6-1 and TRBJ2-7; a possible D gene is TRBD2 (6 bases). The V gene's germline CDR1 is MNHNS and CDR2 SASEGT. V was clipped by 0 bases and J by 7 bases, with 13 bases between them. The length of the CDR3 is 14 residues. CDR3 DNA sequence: TGTGCCAGCAGTGAAGCGCGTCCAGGAGGGGAGCAGTACTTC. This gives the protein CASSEARPGGEQYF.

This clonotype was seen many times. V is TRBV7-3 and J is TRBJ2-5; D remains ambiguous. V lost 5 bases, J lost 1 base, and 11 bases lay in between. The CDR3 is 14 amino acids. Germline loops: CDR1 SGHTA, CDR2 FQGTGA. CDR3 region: CASSLQISQETQYF. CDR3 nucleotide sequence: TGTGCCAGCAGCCTACAGATATCCCAAGAGACCCAGTACTTC.

For the CDR3, the DNA is TGTGCCAGCAGTGAGCTTCTCTCAAGCGAAAAACTGTTTTTT. It translates to CASSELLSSEKLFF. J is TRBJ1-4 and V is TRBV6-1; D gene ambiguous. CDR3 length: 14 amino acids. V lost 3 bases, J lost 8 bases, and 13 bases lay in between. The germline CDR1 and CDR2 sequences are MNHNS and SASEGT.

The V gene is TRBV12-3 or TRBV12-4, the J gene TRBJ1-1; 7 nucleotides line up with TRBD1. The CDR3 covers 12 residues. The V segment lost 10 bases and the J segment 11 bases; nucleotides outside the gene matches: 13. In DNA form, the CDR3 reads TGTGCCATCAACCGTGAGGGGGCTGGCGCTTTCTTT. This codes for CAINREGAGAFF.

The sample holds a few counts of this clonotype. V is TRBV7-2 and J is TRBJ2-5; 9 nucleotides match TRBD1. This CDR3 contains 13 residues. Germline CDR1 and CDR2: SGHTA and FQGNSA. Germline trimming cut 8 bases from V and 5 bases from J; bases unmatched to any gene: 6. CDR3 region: CASAKTGGETQYF. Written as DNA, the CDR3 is TGTGCCAGCGCCAAGACAGGGGGGGAGACCCAGTACTTC. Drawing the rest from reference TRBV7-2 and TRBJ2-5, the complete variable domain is GAGVSQSPSNKVTEKGKDVELRCDPISGHTALYWYRQSLGQGLEFLIYFQGNSAPDKSGLPSDRFSAERTGGSVSTLTIQRTQQEDSAVYLCASAKTGGETQYFGPGTRLLVL.

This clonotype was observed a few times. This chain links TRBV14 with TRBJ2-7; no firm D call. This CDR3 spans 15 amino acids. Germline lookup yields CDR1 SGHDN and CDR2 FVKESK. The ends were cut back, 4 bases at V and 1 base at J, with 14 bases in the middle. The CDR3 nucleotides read TGTGCCAGCAGCCTCCGTCGCGAGAGGTCCTACGAGCAGTACTTC. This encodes CASSLRRERSYEQYF.

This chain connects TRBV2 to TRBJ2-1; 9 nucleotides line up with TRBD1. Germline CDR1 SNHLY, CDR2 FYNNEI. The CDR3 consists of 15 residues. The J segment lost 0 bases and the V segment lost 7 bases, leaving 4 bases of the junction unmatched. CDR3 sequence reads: CASTIQGASYNEQFF. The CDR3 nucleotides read TGTGCCAGCACGATACAGGGGGCCTCCTACAATGAGCAGTTCTTC.

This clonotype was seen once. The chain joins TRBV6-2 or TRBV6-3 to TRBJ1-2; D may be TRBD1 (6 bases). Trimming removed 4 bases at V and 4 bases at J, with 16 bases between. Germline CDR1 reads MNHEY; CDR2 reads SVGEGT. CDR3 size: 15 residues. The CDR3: CASSSTNVGAYGYTF. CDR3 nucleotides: TGTGCCAGCAGTTCTACTAACGTGGGGGCCTATGGCTACACCTTC.

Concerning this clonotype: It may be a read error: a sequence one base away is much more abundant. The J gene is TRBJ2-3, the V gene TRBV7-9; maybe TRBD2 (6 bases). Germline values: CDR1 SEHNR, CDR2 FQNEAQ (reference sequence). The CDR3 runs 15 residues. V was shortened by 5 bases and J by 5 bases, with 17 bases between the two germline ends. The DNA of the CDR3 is TGTGCCAGCAGCCAACAGCGGGTGGGGGGAGATACGCAGTATTTT. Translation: CASSQQRVGGDTQYF. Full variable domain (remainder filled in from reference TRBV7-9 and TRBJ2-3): DTGVSQNPRHKITKRGQNVTFRCDPISEHNRLYWYRQTLGQGPEFLTYFQNEAQLEKSRLLSDRFSAERPKGSFSTLEIQRTEQGDSAMYLCASSQQRVGGDTQYFGPGTRLTVL.

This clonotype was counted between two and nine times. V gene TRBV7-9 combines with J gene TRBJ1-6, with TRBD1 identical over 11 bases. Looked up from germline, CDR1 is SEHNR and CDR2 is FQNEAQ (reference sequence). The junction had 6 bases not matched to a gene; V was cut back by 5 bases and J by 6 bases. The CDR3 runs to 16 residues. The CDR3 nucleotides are TGTGCCAGCAGCCCGGATGGGACAGGGGGTAATTCACCCCTCCACTTT. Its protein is CASSPDGTGGNSPLHF.